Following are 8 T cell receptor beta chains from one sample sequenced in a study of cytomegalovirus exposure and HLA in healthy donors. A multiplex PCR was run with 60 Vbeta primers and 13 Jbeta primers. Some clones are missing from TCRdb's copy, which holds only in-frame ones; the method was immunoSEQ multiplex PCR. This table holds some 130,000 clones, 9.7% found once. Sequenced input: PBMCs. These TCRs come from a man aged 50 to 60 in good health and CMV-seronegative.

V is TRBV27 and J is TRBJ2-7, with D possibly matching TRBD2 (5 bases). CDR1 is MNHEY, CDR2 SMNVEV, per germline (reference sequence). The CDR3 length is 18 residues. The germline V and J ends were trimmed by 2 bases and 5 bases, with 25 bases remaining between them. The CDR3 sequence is CASSLLPGSTGMGHEQYF. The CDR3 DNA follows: TGTGCCAGCAGTTTACTCCCGGGATCTACCGGAATGGGCCACGAGCAGTACTTC.

CDR3 coding DNA: TGCGCCAGCAGCTTGGCCTTGGGGGGGACTAGGAATGAGCAGTTCTTC. Amino acid sequence: CASSLALGGTRNEQFF. This chain uses TRBV5-1 with TRBJ2-1; 8 nucleotides align to TRBD2. J lost 7 bases, V lost 0 bases, and 9 bases had no gene match. The length of the CDR3 is 16 residues. Germline V CDR1 and CDR2: SGHRS, YFSETQ.

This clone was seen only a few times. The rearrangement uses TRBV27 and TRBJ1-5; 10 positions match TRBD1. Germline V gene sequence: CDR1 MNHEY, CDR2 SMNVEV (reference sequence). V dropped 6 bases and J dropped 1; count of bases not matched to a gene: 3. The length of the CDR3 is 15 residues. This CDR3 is CASRGQGVSNQPQHF. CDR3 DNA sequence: TGTGCCAGCAGAGGACAGGGGGTAAGCAATCAGCCCCAGCATTTT.

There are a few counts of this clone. CDR3 sequence: CASSFSGVGNTIYF. DNA of the CDR3: TGTGCCAGCAGCTTTTCAGGGGTTGGAAACACCATATATTTT. The chain uses TRBV5-4 and TRBJ1-3, with TRBD1 as a possible D gene (6 bases). The germline V gene encodes CDR1 SGHNT and CDR2 YYREEE (reference sequence). V lost 2 bases to trimming and J lost 3 bases, with 9 bases between them. The CDR3 is 14 amino acids.

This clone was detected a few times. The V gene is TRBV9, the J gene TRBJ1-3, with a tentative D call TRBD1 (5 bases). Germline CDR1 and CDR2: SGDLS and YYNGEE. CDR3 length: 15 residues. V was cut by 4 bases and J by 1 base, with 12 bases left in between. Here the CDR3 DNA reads TGTGCCAGCAGCCAGGGTACTTCTTCTGGAAACACCATATATTTT. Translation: CASSQGTSSGNTIYF. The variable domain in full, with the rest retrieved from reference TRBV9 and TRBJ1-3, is DSGVTQTPKHLITATGQRVTLRCSPRSGDLSVYWYQQSLDQGLQFLIQYYNGEERAKGNILERFSAQQFPDLHSELNLSSLELGDSALYFCASSQGTSSGNTIYFGEGSWLTVV.

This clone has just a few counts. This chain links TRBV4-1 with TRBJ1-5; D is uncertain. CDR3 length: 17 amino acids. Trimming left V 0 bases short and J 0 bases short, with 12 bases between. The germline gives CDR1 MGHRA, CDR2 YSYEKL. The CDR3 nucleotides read TGCGCCAGCAGCCAAGACGGTAACAGATATAGCAATCAGCCCCAGCATTTT. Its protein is CASSQDGNRYSNQPQHF.

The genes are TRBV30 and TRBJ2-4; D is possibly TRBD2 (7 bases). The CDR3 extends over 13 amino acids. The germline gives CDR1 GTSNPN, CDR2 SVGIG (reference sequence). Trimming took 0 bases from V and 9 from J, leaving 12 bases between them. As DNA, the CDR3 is TGTGCCTGGAGTGTAAGGGGGGGGTCCATTCAGTACTTC. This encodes CAWSVRGGSIQYF.

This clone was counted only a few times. CDR3 sequence (DNA): TGTGCCAGCAGCTTAAACGGCGGATCTGGGGCCAACGTCCTGACTTTC. Residues: CASSLNGGSGANVLTF. The genes are TRBV7-3 and TRBJ2-6; D call uncertain. Germline CDR1 reads SGHTA; CDR2 reads FQGTGA. This CDR3 spans 16 amino acids. Trimming took 1 base from V and 1 from J, leaving 8 bases between them.